One and the same sample provided the 17 T cell receptor beta chains below, sequenced in a study of shared clonotypes between healthy human individuals. Assay: immunoSEQ multiplex PCR; the TCRdb copy retains only in-frame clones and omits some. The data hold approximately 2.4 million clones, with 95% observed a single time. Material: naive CD4+ T cells sorted from blood. Subset here: CD45RA+ positively selected. Receptors were obtained from a man younger than 30 in good health.

This clone was seen once. The V gene is TRBV27, the J gene TRBJ2-7, with D perhaps given as TRBD1 or TRBD2 (5 bases each). Germline V gene data show CDR1 as MNHEY and CDR2 as SMNVEV (reference sequence). CDR3 length equals 13 residues. The germline V and J ends were trimmed by 8 bases and 3 bases, with 14 bases remaining between them. The CDR3 region is CASGGRAYYEQYF. In DNA, the CDR3 is TGTGCCAGCGGAGGCAGGGCGTACTACGAGCAGTACTTC.

V usage is TRBV10-3 and J usage is TRBJ2-7; 9 positions match TRBD1. Germline lookup yields CDR1 ENHRY and CDR2 SYGVKD. V lost 3 bases, J lost 3 bases, and 9 bases stayed unmatched. This CDR3 has 16 residues. The DNA of the CDR3 is TGTGCCATCAGTGACCCGGTAAAGACAGGGGGCTACGAGCAGTACTTC. It translates to CAISDPVKTGGYEQYF.

The chain uses TRBV4-3 and TRBJ2-3, with 13 bases fitting TRBD2. V was pared by 0 bases and J by 3 bases, with 9 bases of the junction left unmatched. The CDR3 extends over 19 amino acids. Germline V gene data show CDR1 as LGHNA and CDR2 as YSLEER. The CDR3 region has the DNA TGCGCCAGCAGCCAAGATCTCACTAGCGGGAGGGCCGGGACAGATACGCAGTATTTT. Protein product: CASSQDLTSGRAGTDTQYF.

The chain couples TRBV5-4 to TRBJ2-7; 7 nucleotides align to TRBD1. The CDR3 loop spans 15 amino acids. Germline CDR1 is SGHNT and CDR2 is YYREEE (reference sequence). Trimming took 1 base from V and 3 from J; bases not matched to a gene: 7. The CDR3 loop is CASSLRARGLYEQYF. CDR3 DNA sequence: TGTGCCAGCAGCTTGAGGGCGAGGGGGCTCTACGAGCAGTACTTC.

The rearrangement links TRBV6-5 to TRBJ2-7; 12 nucleotides match TRBD1. J gave up 2 bases and V 7 bases, and 6 bases lay outside the gene matches. This CDR3 has 15 residues. CDR1 is MNHEY, CDR2 SVGAGI, per germline. CDR3 bases: TGTGCCAGCACCGGGACAGGGGGCGTCACCTACGAGCAGTACTTC. Translated: CASTGTGGVTYEQYF.

The chain carries TRBV20-1 and TRBJ2-7; no definite D call. V lost 5 bases, J lost 4 bases, and 9 bases lay in between. Germline-derived CDR1 and CDR2 are DFQATT and SNEGSKA (reference sequence). This CDR3 has 11 amino acids. CDR3 loop: CSALGLYEQYF. The CDR3 bases are TGCAGTGCTCTAGGCCTGTACGAGCAGTACTTC.

The chain recombines TRBV28 with TRBJ1-1; D uncertain. The V end was cut by 2 bases, the J end by 2 bases, with 6 bases between. This CDR3 has 13 residues. Germline V gene data show CDR1 as MDHEN and CDR2 as SYDVKM. As DNA, the CDR3 is TGTGCCAGCAGTTTAATCGCAAACACTGAAGCTTTCTTT. Its translation: CASSLIANTEAFF.

The gene calls are TRBV5-4 and TRBJ2-3, with D possibly matching TRBD1 (6 bases). The CDR3 consists of 14 residues. The V end lost 9 bases, the J end lost 5 bases, and 19 bases lay between the germline ends. Germline-derived CDR1 and CDR2 are SGHNT and YYREEE (reference sequence). CDR3 DNA: TGTGCCATGACGTACAGGGCCGCCGGAGATACGCAGTATTTT. This encodes CAMTYRAAGDTQYF.

The chain carries TRBV6-6 and TRBJ1-2, with TRBD1 matching over 7 bases. Unmatched junction bases numbered 11, after V lost 6 bases and J lost 4 bases. Germline V gene sequence: CDR1 MNHNY, CDR2 SVGAGI (reference sequence). The CDR3 runs to 15 residues. The CDR3 nucleotides read TGTGCCAGCAGCCATGCCCCAACAGGGGCCTATGGCTACACCTTC. As protein: CASSHAPTGAYGYTF.

The rearrangement uses TRBV5-4 and TRBJ2-7; a possible D gene is TRBD2 (6 bases). The CDR3 spans 15 residues. Trimming pared 4 bases from V and 0 bases from J, leaving 14 bases between. Germline assignment: CDR1 SGHNT and CDR2 YYREEE (reference sequence). The CDR3 region has the DNA TGTGCCAGCAGCGGAACCCCCGGGAGCTCCTACGAGCAGTACTTC. Protein: CASSGTPGSSYEQYF. The variable domain in full, with the rest retrieved from reference TRBV5-4 and TRBJ2-7, is ETGVTQSPTHLIKTRGQQVTLRCSSQSGHNTVSWYQQALGQGPQFIFQYYREEENGRGNFPPRFSGLQFPNYSSELNVNALELDDSALYLCASSGTPGSSYEQYFGPGTRLTVT.

The J gene is TRBJ1-2, the V gene TRBV25-1; 10 bases map to TRBD1. Trimming took 6 bases from V and 8 from J; bases not matched to a gene: 12. Germline CDR1 MGHDK, CDR2 SYGVNS. This CDR3 spans 15 amino acids. The CDR3 DNA reads TGTGCCAGCAGAAACTCCGGGACAGGGGTTCAGGGCTACACCTTC. The encoded protein is CASRNSGTGVQGYTF.

The chain carries TRBV27 and TRBJ2-1; D unclear. V was cut by 8 bases and J by 16 bases, with 18 bases left in between. Per germline, CDR1 MNHEY and CDR2 SMNVEV (reference sequence). The CDR3 extends over 11 amino acids. Here the CDR3 reads CASGLSPIRFF. CDR3 DNA sequence: TGTGCCAGCGGTCTATCCCCCATCCGCTTCTTC.

The chain uses TRBV10-3 and TRBJ1-1; possibly TRBD1 for D (5 bases). From germline, CDR1 is ENHRY and CDR2 SYGVKD. The V gene lost 3 bases and the J gene lost 0 bases, with 20 bases spanning the gap. The CDR3 spans 18 residues. CDR3 protein: CAISEPAAGRVVNTEAFF. In nucleotides, the CDR3 is TGTGCCATCAGTGAACCCGCGGCAGGGCGAGTCGTGAACACTGAAGCTTTCTTT.

In DNA form, the CDR3 reads TGTGCCAGCAGCAACAGGGGGCAGAGCTTCTACGAGCAGTACTTC. It translates to CASSNRGQSFYEQYF. This chain joins TRBV7-2 and TRBJ2-7, with 9 bases that match TRBD1. The CDR3 has 15 amino acids. V shed 5 bases and J 3 bases; nucleotides not matched to a gene: 8. Germline V lookup: CDR1 SGHTA, CDR2 FQGNSA.

The CDR3 here is CASSDAQPYNEQFF. The CDR3 DNA sequence: TGTGCCAGCAGTGACGCACAGCCCTACAATGAGCAGTTCTTC. This chain connects TRBV6-1 to TRBJ2-1, with D hard to call. The CDR3 length is 14 residues. From germline, CDR1 is MNHNS and CDR2 SASEGT. Trimming left V 3 bases short and J 2 bases short, with 8 bases between.

J is TRBJ2-2 and V is TRBV9, with D uncertain. The germline V gene encodes CDR1 SGDLS and CDR2 YYNGEE. The CDR3 is 12 amino acids. V was clipped by 1 base and J by 6 bases, with 4 bases between them. Here the CDR3 DNA reads TGTGCCAGCAGCGTACGGGCCGGGGAGCTGTTTTTT. Protein sequence: CASSVRAGELFF.

V is TRBV2 and J is TRBJ1-4, with 8 positions matching TRBD1. There are 15 residues in the CDR3. Losses at the gene ends were 8 bases for V and 0 bases for J; bases not matched to a gene: 5. The germline gives CDR1 SNHLY, CDR2 FYNNEI. The CDR3 spells CASGQGAATNEKLFF. The CDR3 DNA is TGTGCCAGCGGGCAGGGGGCCGCAACTAATGAAAAACTGTTTTTT.